What follows is one T cell receptor (beta chain) and its context. The antigen remains unidentified. This sample was included in a study of T cell responses to AZD1222 COVID-19 vaccine. Clones were read by immunoSEQ multiplex PCR, and TCRdb kept only the in-frame ones, dropping some. The profile shows 140,000 to 150,000 clones, about nine tenths of them singletons. Germline assignment: CDR1 SGDLS and CDR2 YYNGEE. The CDR3 contains 15 residues. Trimming shortened V by 0 bases and J by 5 bases, and 12 bases separated the two germline ends. Study-wide findings and caveats: It was only after the peak T cell response that any repertoires were sampled. Among vaccine-associated CD4 TCRs, coverage spanned spike, with dominance at 160-218 and 743-854. Possibly, clonal diversity was underestimated; donors were largely white British and included more females. Seropositive status at baseline applied to only a handful of AZD1222 recipients.

This receptor was obtained from an adult who received the AZD1222 COVID-19 vaccine. The chain couples TRBV9 to TRBJ1-5; a possible D gene is TRBD1 (5 bases). The source was peripheral blood, collected 28 days after the second AZD1222 dose. The CDR3 spells CASSVDSRGDQPQHF. CDR3 bases: TGTGCCAGCAGCGTAGACTCGAGGGGAGATCAGCCCCAGCATTTT.